This T cell receptor (beta chain) was found in a study of shared clonotypes between healthy human individuals. General observations from the study: Clonotype sharing across a handful of donors was observed for around 4.8% of naive CD4 clonotypes.

Once extracted for a subset, genomic DNA was divided evenly among several immunoSEQ plates. Produced via immunoSEQ multiplex PCR; TCRdb's table is partial and in-frame only. The data contain 2.3 million or so clones, approximately 93% of them singletons. Trimming removed 2 bases from V and 0 bases from J, with 4 bases in between. CDR3 length equals 14 residues. Germline V gives CDR1 SEHNR, CDR2 FQNEAQ (reference sequence). In the case of this clone: The antigen remains undetermined. The sample holds other DNA sequences that translate to the same CDR3.

CD45RA-negative memory and CD45RA+ naive subsets were split from the CD4+ cells. The sequence was obtained from a young man in good health. Some clones in this sample may be carry-over from other donors' samples. Sequencing used naive CD4+ T cells from PBMCs. Subset defined: CD45RA+ positively selected. This chain joins TRBV7-9 and TRBJ1-4, with D uncertain. The CDR3 region is CASSLRATNEKLFF. In DNA, the CDR3 is TGTGCCAGCAGCTTAAGGGCAACTAATGAAAAACTGTTTTTT. Full variable domain (rest looked up from reference TRBV7-9 and TRBJ1-4): DTGVSQNPRHKITKRGQNVTFRCDPISEHNRLYWYRQTLGQGPEFLTYFQNEAQLEKSRLLSDRFSAERPKGSFSTLEIQRTEQGDSAMYLCASSLRATNEKLFFGSGTQLSVL.